This TCR beta chain was sequenced for a study of blood T cells in healthy people across ages. Points from the study as a whole: Estimates of total diversity, which came from one million sequenced T cells, were considered to be underestimates. Naive T cell percentage and TCR beta diversity correlated strongly. CMV status of donors was unknown, possibly confounding expanded clonotype changes.

PCR was performed a second time for 7 to 11 cycles using a sample-barcoded 5' primer and a J-beta primer mix. TCRdb reanalysed the 5' RACE reads using MiXCR and keeps one entry per CDR3 protein. The data contain 660,000 or so distinct CDR3 sequences, under 65% of them singletons. With regard to this clonotype: Its antigen is as yet unknown.

Sequences were obtained from blood. The clonotype originates from a man aged 60 to 69 in good health.

CDR3 bases: TGCAGCGCCCGACAGGGGGCTGCCTACAATGAGCAGTTCTTC. It translates to CSARQGAAYNEQFF. The chain has TRBV29-1 and TRBJ2-1; TRBD1 matches at 10 bases. This CDR3 contains 14 residues. Germline V gives CDR1 SQVTM, CDR2 ANQGSEA. V shed 7 bases and J 2 bases; nucleotides not matched to a gene: 5.